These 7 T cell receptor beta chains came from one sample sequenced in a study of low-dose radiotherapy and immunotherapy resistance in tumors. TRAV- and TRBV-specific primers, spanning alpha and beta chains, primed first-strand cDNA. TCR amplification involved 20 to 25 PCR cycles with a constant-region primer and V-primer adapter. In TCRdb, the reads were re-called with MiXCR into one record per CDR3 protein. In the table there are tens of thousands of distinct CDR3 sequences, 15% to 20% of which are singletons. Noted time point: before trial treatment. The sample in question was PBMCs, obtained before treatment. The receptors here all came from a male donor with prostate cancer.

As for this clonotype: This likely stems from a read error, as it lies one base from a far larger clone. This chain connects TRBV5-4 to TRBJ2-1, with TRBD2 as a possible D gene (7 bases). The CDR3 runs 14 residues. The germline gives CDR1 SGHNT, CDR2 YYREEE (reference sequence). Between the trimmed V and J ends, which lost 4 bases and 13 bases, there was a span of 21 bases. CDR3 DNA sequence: TGTGCCAGCAGCGGCGGGGGAGGGGGGGAGACCCAGTTCTTC. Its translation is CASSGGGGGETQFF. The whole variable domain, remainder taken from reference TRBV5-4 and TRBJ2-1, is ETGVTQSPTHLIKTRGQQVTLRCSSQSGHNTVSWYQQALGQGPQFIFQYYREEENGRGNFPPRFSGLQFPNYSSELNVNALELDDSALYLCASSGGGGGETQFFGPGTRLTVL.

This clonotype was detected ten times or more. In nucleotides, the CDR3 is TGCGCCAGCAGCTTGGAGGCGACAGGTAACTTCTACGAGCAGTACTTC. This sequence encodes CASSLEATGNFYEQYF. This chain connects TRBV5-1 to TRBJ2-7; a possible D gene is TRBD1 (6 bases). Germline V gene lookup returns CDR1 SGHRS and CDR2 YFSETQ. V was shortened by 0 bases and J by 3 bases, with 16 bases between the two germline ends. CDR3 length: 16 amino acids.

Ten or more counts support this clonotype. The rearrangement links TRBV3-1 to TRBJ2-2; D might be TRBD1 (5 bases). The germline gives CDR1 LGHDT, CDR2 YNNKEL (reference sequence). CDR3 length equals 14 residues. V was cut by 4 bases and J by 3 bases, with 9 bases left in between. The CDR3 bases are TGTGCCAGCAGCCCGGACATATACACCGGGGAGCTGTTTTTT. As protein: CASSPDIYTGELFF.

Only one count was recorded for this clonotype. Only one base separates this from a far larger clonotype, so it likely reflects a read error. This chain's CDR3 is CASSPRAGQYNEQYF. CDR3 DNA: TGTGCCAGCTCACCACGGGCGGGGCAGTACAATGAGCAGTACTTC. The gene calls are TRBV18 and TRBJ2-7; TRBD2 is a possible D gene (6 bases). Trimming shortened V by 1 base and J by 7 bases, and 17 bases separated the two germline ends. The germline V gene has CDR1 KGHSH and CDR2 LQKENI. The CDR3 has 15 residues.

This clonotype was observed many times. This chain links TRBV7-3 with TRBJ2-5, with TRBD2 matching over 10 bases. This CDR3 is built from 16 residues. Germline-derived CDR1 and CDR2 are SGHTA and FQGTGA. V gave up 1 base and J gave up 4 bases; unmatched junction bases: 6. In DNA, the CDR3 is TGTGCCAGCAGCTTAAATCCCCCTAGCGGGGGAGAGACCCAGTACTTC. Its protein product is CASSLNPPSGGETQYF.

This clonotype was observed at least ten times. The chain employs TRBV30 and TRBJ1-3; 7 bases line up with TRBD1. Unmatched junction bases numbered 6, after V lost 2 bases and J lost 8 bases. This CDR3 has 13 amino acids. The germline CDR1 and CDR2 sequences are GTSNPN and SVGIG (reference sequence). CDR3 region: CAWSRDRVHTIYF. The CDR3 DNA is TGTGCCTGGAGTAGAGACAGGGTTCACACCATATATTTT. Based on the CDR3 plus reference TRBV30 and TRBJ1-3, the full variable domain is SQTIHQWPATLVQPVGSPLSLECTVEGTSNPNLYWYRQAAGRGLQLLFYSVGIGQISSEVPQNLSASRPQDRQFILSSKKLLLSDSGFYLCAWSRDRVHTIYFGEGSWLTVV.

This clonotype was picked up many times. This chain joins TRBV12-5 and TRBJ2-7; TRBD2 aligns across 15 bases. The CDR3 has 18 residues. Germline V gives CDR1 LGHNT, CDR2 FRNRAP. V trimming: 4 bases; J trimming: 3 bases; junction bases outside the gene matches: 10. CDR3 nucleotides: TGTGCTAGTGGTTGGCGGCCTTGGACTAGCGGGGGGGGCTACGAGCAGTACTTC. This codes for CASGWRPWTSGGGYEQYF.